The 32 T cell receptor beta chains below come from one sample, sequenced in a study of blood T cell repertoires in COVID-19. Here immunoSEQ multiplex PCR was the method, and the copy in TCRdb shows in-frame clones only, minus some. Of approximately 45,000 clones listed, over 80% are singletons. Material for sequencing was peripheral blood. These receptors were collected from a human donor in a cohort sampled during active COVID-19.

The chain has TRBV5-5 and TRBJ1-5; 8 bases line up with TRBD1. The junction had 4 bases not matched to a gene; V was cut back by 3 bases and J by 5 bases. Germline V lookup: CDR1 SGHKS, CDR2 YYEKEE (reference sequence). CDR3 length equals 14 residues. The chain's CDR3 is CASSYSGGDQPQHF. The CDR3 DNA sequence: TGTGCCAGCAGCTACTCAGGGGGCGATCAGCCCCAGCATTTT.

This chain links TRBV29-1 with TRBJ2-1; 7 bases match TRBD2. The CDR3 sequence is 13 residues long. Germline CDR1 reads SQVTM; CDR2 reads ANQGSEA. With V trimmed by 2 bases and J by 7 bases, 5 bases remained unmatched. The CDR3 loop reads CSVESQRENEQFF. DNA for the CDR3: TGCAGCGTTGAATCCCAGCGGGAAAATGAGCAGTTCTTC.

This chain uses TRBV3-1 (or the pseudogene TRBV3-2) with TRBJ2-7; D gene uncertain. Trimming removed 1 base at V and 3 bases at J, with 7 bases between. CDR1 LGHDT and CDR2 YNNKEL come from the germline V gene (reference sequence). This CDR3 region has 13 residues. This CDR3 is CASSQARSYEQYF. The CDR3 DNA reads TGTGCCAGCAGCCAAGCGAGAAGCTACGAGCAGTACTTC.

On this clone itself: Additional DNA sequences in this sample encode the identical CDR3. The chain joins TRBV10-3 to TRBJ2-7; TRBD1 is a possible D gene (6 bases). V was trimmed by 3 bases and J by 1 base, leaving 13 bases between them. CDR1 and CDR2 from the germline V gene are ENHRY and SYGVKD. This CDR3 comprises 15 residues. The DNA of the CDR3 is TGTGCCATCAGTGATCCACCGGGACAATCCTACGAGCAGTACTTC. Amino acid sequence: CAISDPPGQSYEQYF.

The chain is built from TRBV28 and TRBJ2-5; perhaps TRBD1 as D (6 bases). V was trimmed by 3 bases and J by 5 bases, leaving 13 bases between them. The CDR3 extends over 14 amino acids. CDR1 MDHEN and CDR2 SYDVKM come from the germline V gene. As DNA, the CDR3 is TGTGCCAGCAGTTTGCCCTACAGGGCGGAGACCCAGTACTTC. It yields the protein CASSLPYRAETQYF. Combining the CDR3 with reference TRBV28 and TRBJ2-5 gives the whole variable domain DVKVTQSSRYLVKRTGEKVFLECVQDMDHENMFWYRQDPGLGLRLIYFSYDVKMKEKGDIPEGYSVSREKKERFSLILESASTNQTSMYLCASSLPYRAETQYFGPGTRLLVL.

The CDR3 reads CASSLSGTGLGNQPQHF. CDR3 DNA sequence: TGTGCCAGCAGTTTATCGGGGACAGGGTTAGGCAATCAGCCCCAGCATTTT. This sequence joins TRBV27 and TRBJ1-5; TRBD1 matches at 9 bases. This CDR3 comprises 17 residues. The V and J ends lost 0 bases and 2 bases, in that order; junction bases with no gene match: 5. In germline, CDR1 is MNHEY, CDR2 SMNVEV (reference sequence).

This chain joins TRBV28 and TRBJ1-1; 10 bases align to TRBD1. V dropped 4 bases and J dropped 7; count of bases not matched to a gene: 6. This CDR3 has 14 residues. Germline CDR1 and CDR2: MDHEN and SYDVKM. In DNA, the CDR3 is TGTGCCAGCAGTTCAGGACAGGGGGTAAATGAAGCTTTCTTT. This sequence encodes CASSSGQGVNEAFF.

The chain has TRBV18 and TRBJ2-1, with 8 bases that match TRBD2. Germline assignment: CDR1 KGHSH and CDR2 LQKENI. With 3 bases clipped from V and 5 bases from J, the junction kept 6 bases outside the gene matches. The CDR3 runs 15 residues. CDR3 DNA: TGTGCCAGCTCACCCACTAGCGGAAGCAACAATGAGCAGTTCTTC. Its translation: CASSPTSGSNNEQFF.

The V and J genes are TRBV6-6 and TRBJ2-7; a possible D gene is TRBD2 (5 bases). Per the germline V gene, CDR1 is MNHNY and CDR2 is SVGAGI (reference sequence). V lost 0 bases, J lost 0 bases, and 12 bases lay in between. The CDR3 runs to 16 residues. CDR3 protein: CASSYSFRGSSYEQYF. The CDR3, as DNA: TGTGCCAGCAGTTACTCGTTTAGAGGGTCCTCCTACGAGCAGTACTTC.

The V gene is TRBV7-9, the J gene TRBJ2-3; D is unresolved. This CDR3 comprises 11 residues. Germline V gives CDR1 SEHNR, CDR2 FQNEAQ (reference sequence). V was trimmed by 5 bases and J by 5 bases, leaving 5 bases between them. CDR3: CASSIQDTQYF. Written as DNA, the CDR3 is TGTGCCAGCAGCATCCAAGATACGCAGTATTTT.

The genes are TRBV27 and TRBJ1-5, with D possibly matching TRBD1 (5 bases). CDR1 and CDR2 (germline): MNHEY, SMNVEV (reference sequence). The CDR3 is 15 residues long. Between the trimmed V and J ends, which lost 6 bases and 0 bases, there was a span of 12 bases. This CDR3 reads CASRQGHNSNQPQHF. As DNA, the CDR3 is TGTGCCAGCAGACAAGGACATAATAGCAATCAGCCCCAGCATTTT.

The chain links TRBV24-1 to TRBJ2-2; D gene uncertain. Trimming removed 4 bases at V and 0 bases at J, with 8 bases between. The CDR3 is 15 residues long. Germline values: CDR1 KGHDR, CDR2 SFDVKD. CDR3 nucleotide sequence: TGTGCCACCAGTGAGCACACCGCGAACACCGGGGAGCTGTTTTTT. It translates to CATSEHTANTGELFF.

The chain links TRBV13 to TRBJ2-3; 13 bases agree with TRBD2. Germline V gene lookup returns CDR1 PRHDT and CDR2 FYEKMQ (reference sequence). The V segment lost 5 bases and the J segment 6 bases; nucleotides outside the gene matches: 5. This CDR3 is 15 amino acids long. CDR3 coding DNA: TGTGCCAGCAGCCGGACTAGCGGGAGTAGGGATACGCAGTATTTT. It encodes CASSRTSGSRDTQYF.

The V call is TRBV28, the J call TRBJ2-5, with D possibly TRBD1 on 7 matching bases. Trimming removed 6 bases from V and 5 bases from J, with 22 bases in between. CDR3 length: 16 residues. Germline V gives CDR1 MDHEN, CDR2 SYDVKM. The CDR3 here is CASSTSRQGRGETQYF. The CDR3 bases are TGTGCCAGCAGCACATCGAGACAGGGTCGGGGGGAGACCCAGTACTTC.

In its sample, this clone was seen once. The gene calls are TRBV19 and TRBJ2-1, with 15 bases fitting TRBD2. V lost 7 bases to trimming and J lost 12 bases; unmatched junction nucleotides: 7. Germline V gives CDR1 LNHDA, CDR2 SQIVND (reference sequence). This CDR3 spans 14 amino acids. CDR3 sequence (DNA): TGTGCCAGTAATCCAGGACTAGCGGGAGGGGTGCAGTTCTTC. It is translated as CASNPGLAGGVQFF.

V gene TRBV5-6 combines with J gene TRBJ1-2, with D possibly TRBD1 on 6 matching bases. The CDR3 spans 13 residues. Trimming removed 4 bases from V and 3 bases from J, with 10 bases in between. From germline, CDR1 is SGHDT and CDR2 YYEEEE. The CDR3 reads CASSPGADYGYTF. DNA of the CDR3: TGTGCCAGCAGCCCAGGGGCGGACTATGGCTACACCTTC. Filled out from reference TRBV5-6 and TRBJ1-2, the complete variable domain reads DAGVTQSPTHLIKTRGQQVTLRCSPKSGHDTVSWYQQALGQGPQFIFQYYEEEERQRGNFPDRFSGHQFPNYSSELNVNALLLGDSALYLCASSPGADYGYTFGSGTRLTVV.

CDR3 region: CASSERAGLGMVEQFF. CDR3 DNA sequence: TGTGCCAGCAGCGAGAGGGCGGGACTAGGCATGGTTGAGCAGTTCTTC. This sequence joins TRBV9 and TRBJ2-1; the match to TRBD2 covers 8 bases. Per germline, CDR1 SGDLS and CDR2 YYNGEE. CDR3 length: 16 amino acids. After removal of 3 bases from V and 9 bases from J, the junction contained 14 bases not matched to a gene.

J is TRBJ2-7 and V is TRBV5-1; 10 bases align to TRBD1. The V gene end was trimmed by 3 bases and the J gene end by 3 bases; junction bases not matched to a gene: 3. This CDR3 spans 14 amino acids. Germline V gene data show CDR1 as SGHRS and CDR2 as YFSETQ. CDR3 DNA: TGCGCCAGCAGCTCCGGGACAGGGGACTACGAGCAGTACTTC. Protein: CASSSGTGDYEQYF.

The chain employs TRBV5-1 and TRBJ2-2, with D tentatively TRBD1 (5 bases). V was pared by 3 bases and J by 3 bases, with 9 bases between. There are 14 residues in the CDR3. Germline V gene sequence: CDR1 SGHRS, CDR2 YFSETQ. The CDR3 DNA reads TGCGCCAGCAGCTCCTCAGGGTACACCGGGGAGCTGTTTTTT. This translates into CASSSSGYTGELFF. Full variable domain (missing parts from reference TRBV5-1 and TRBJ2-2): KAGVTQTPRYLIKTRGQQVTLSCSPISGHRSVSWYQQTPGQGLQFLFEYFSETQRNKGNFPGRFSGRQFSNSRSEMNVSTLELGDSALYLCASSSSGYTGELFFGEGSRLTVL.

The chain carries TRBV28 and TRBJ2-7, with D maybe TRBD1 (7 bases). V lost 5 bases, J lost 0 bases, and 11 bases lay in between. This CDR3 is built from 14 residues. Per germline, CDR1 MDHEN and CDR2 SYDVKM. The CDR3 nucleotides are TGTGCCAGCAGTCCGGGGGACAGCTCCTACGAGCAGTACTTC. It translates to CASSPGDSSYEQYF.

This chain connects TRBV5-1 to TRBJ2-3; a weak D match, TRBD2 (5 bases). V was shortened by 0 bases and J by 2 bases, with 13 bases between the two germline ends. Germline CDR1 reads SGHRS; CDR2 reads YFSETQ. The CDR3 extends over 16 amino acids. The CDR3 DNA is TGCGCCAGCAGCTTGGGGGCTAGCACGAACACAGATACGCAGTATTTT. Protein: CASSLGASTNTDTQYF.

The V call is TRBV18, the J call TRBJ1-6, with TRBD1 matching over 8 bases. Germline V gene lookup returns CDR1 KGHSH and CDR2 LQKENI. This CDR3 has 17 amino acids. Trimming at V came to 3 bases and at J to 9 bases, leaving 13 bases not matched to a gene. CDR3 sequence reads: CASSPAHRQGFASPLHF. CDR3 DNA sequence: TGTGCCAGCTCACCGGCGCATCGACAGGGGTTTGCTTCACCCCTCCACTTT. Together with reference TRBV18 and TRBJ1-6, the CDR3 gives the full variable domain: NAGVMQNPRHLVRRRGQEARLRCSPMKGHSHVYWYRQLPEEGLKFMVYLQKENIIDESGMPKERFSAEFPKEGPSILRIQQVVRGDSAAYFCASSPAHRQGFASPLHFGNGTRLTVT.

The chain recombines TRBV9 with TRBJ2-5; 9 bases align to TRBD2. With 0 bases clipped from V and 4 bases from J, the junction kept 4 bases outside the gene matches. Germline V CDR1 and CDR2: SGDLS, YYNGEE. The length of the CDR3 is 15 residues. The CDR3: CASSVAGSGRETQYF. CDR3 sequence (DNA): TGTGCCAGCAGCGTAGCTGGTAGCGGGAGAGAGACCCAGTACTTC.

The gene calls are TRBV12-3 or TRBV12-4 and TRBJ2-5; possible D gene TRBD2, 5 bases. The CDR3 runs to 13 residues. V lost 3 bases, J lost 5 bases, and 10 bases lay in between. CDR3 region: CASSFEGLETQYF. The CDR3 DNA reads TGTGCCAGCAGTTTTGAGGGATTGGAGACCCAGTACTTC.

This chain joins TRBV6-1 and TRBJ2-1; the D gene is possibly TRBD2 (6 bases). The CDR3 runs 15 residues. V dropped 2 bases and J dropped 8 bases, with 16 bases sitting between them. Germline CDR1 is MNHNS and CDR2 is SASEGT. The CDR3 sequence: CASSEPGSLGHEQFF. The CDR3 bases are TGTGCCAGCAGTGAACCCGGGAGTTTGGGACATGAGCAGTTCTTC.

Only one count was recorded for this clone. The gene calls are TRBV25-1 and TRBJ1-1, with a tentative D call TRBD1 (6 bases). Germline V CDR1 and CDR2: MGHDK, SYGVNS. Deletions cut 9 bases from V and 3 bases from J, with 17 bases between. The CDR3 is 14 amino acids. CDR3: CASGNRGRDTEAFF. DNA of the CDR3: TGTGCCAGTGGAAATAGGGGGAGGGACACTGAAGCTTTCTTT.

The genes are TRBV10-2 and TRBJ2-4; D unclear. From germline, CDR1 is WSHSY and CDR2 SAAADI. With 0 bases removed from V and 0 bases from J, the gap between germline ends came to 6 bases. The CDR3 has 15 residues. This chain's CDR3 is CASSESRLAKNIQYF. CDR3 nucleotide sequence: TGCGCCAGCAGTGAGTCGAGGTTAGCCAAAAACATTCAGTACTTC.

This chain links TRBV29-1 with TRBJ2-7; the D gene is possibly TRBD2 (6 bases). Germline assignment: CDR1 SQVTM and CDR2 ANQGSEA. The CDR3 consists of 12 residues. Trimming pared 4 bases from V and 3 bases from J, leaving 10 bases between. The CDR3 region is CSVGRGIYEQYF. In nucleotides, the CDR3 is TGCAGCGTTGGCCGGGGGATCTACGAGCAGTACTTC.

CDR3 sequence reads: CASSFGQSYGYTF. The CDR3 DNA reads TGTGCCAGCAGTTTCGGACAGTCCTATGGCTACACCTTC. The chain couples TRBV28 to TRBJ1-2; D might be TRBD1 (6 bases). The V gene's germline CDR1 is MDHEN and CDR2 SYDVKM. The CDR3 is made up of 13 amino acids. Trimming left V 3 bases short and J 4 bases short, with 9 bases between.

A single count supports this clone. The V and J genes are TRBV11-2 and TRBJ2-2, with D tentatively TRBD2 (6 bases). CDR3 length equals 14 residues. Germline CDR1 and CDR2: SGHAT and FQNNGV. The V end was cut by 1 base, the J end by 4 bases, with 7 bases between. CDR3 DNA: TGTGCCAGCAGCTTAGTCGGGGGCACCGGGGAGCTGTTTTTT. Amino acids: CASSLVGGTGELFF.

The chain employs TRBV5-1 and TRBJ1-6; 9 positions agree with TRBD1. The length of the CDR3 is 16 residues. The germline CDR1 and CDR2 sequences are SGHRS and YFSETQ. With 0 bases clipped from V and 7 bases from J, the junction kept 5 bases outside the gene matches. DNA for the CDR3: TGCGCCAGCAGCTTGGAGGGACAGGGTGGAAATTCACCCCTCCACTTT. Protein product: CASSLEGQGGNSPLHF.

This chain joins TRBV2 and TRBJ2-7; 7 bases are shared with TRBD1. The V segment lost 10 bases and the J segment 2 bases; nucleotides outside the gene matches: 5. The CDR3 contains 12 residues. Germline CDR1 is SNHLY and CDR2 is FYNNEI. Written as DNA, the CDR3 is TGTGCCACGGGACAGAGACCCTACGAGCAGTACTTC. It is translated as CATGQRPYEQYF.